The next 28 T cell receptor beta chains were all read from a single sample in a study of T-cell reconstitution after alpha-beta-depleted transplantation in children. It was with unique molecular identifiers that the TCRbeta library was prepared. Each CDR3 protein gets one entry after TCRdb re-called the PCR reads with MiXCR. This table has fewer than 1 million distinct CDR3 sequences, 16% appearing once. The sample consisted of PBMCs, mostly from graft donor cells, taken 360 days after TCRalphabeta/CD19-depleted stem cell transplant. Receptor source: a male patient younger than 18 who had a stem cell transplant for acute lymphoblastic leukemia, so the T cells may come from the graft donor.

DNA of the CDR3: TGTGCCAGCAGCTCCCGACGGGAGGGACACGGGGAGCTGTTTTTT. Amino acids: CASSSRREGHGELFF. J is TRBJ2-2 and V is TRBV7-8; 8 nucleotides agree with TRBD2. The CDR3 extends over 15 amino acids. CDR1 and CDR2 (germline): SGHVS, FQNEAQ. Trimming took 4 bases from V and 7 from J; bases not matched to a gene: 8.

This clonotype was counted a few times. V gene TRBV28 combines with J gene TRBJ1-5, with TRBD1 as a possible D gene (6 bases). The ends were cut back, 3 bases at V and 1 base at J, with 22 bases in the middle. This CDR3 has 19 amino acids. CDR1 is MDHEN, CDR2 SYDVKM, per germline. Here the CDR3 reads CASSFPPGLFGGSNQPQHF. The CDR3 nucleotides are TGTGCCAGCAGTTTCCCCCCGGGACTTTTTGGGGGCAGCAATCAGCCCCAGCATTTT.

This clonotype has only a few counts. The chain employs TRBV18 and TRBJ2-1; 9 bases are a match to TRBD1. This CDR3 comprises 16 residues. Germline values: CDR1 KGHSH, CDR2 LQKENI. The ends lost 1 base at V and 2 bases at J; junction bases unmatched: 3. The CDR3 coding sequence is TGTGCCAGCTCACCACTGACAGGGGGGACCTACAATGAGCAGTTCTTC. It is translated as CASSPLTGGTYNEQFF.

The chain employs TRBV20-1 and TRBJ1-5, with 12 bases that match TRBD1. Germline V gene sequence: CDR1 DFQATT, CDR2 SNEGSKA (reference sequence). This CDR3 is 15 amino acids long. J gave up 7 bases and V 2 bases, and 6 bases lay outside the gene matches. The CDR3 DNA is TGCAGTGCTAGAAGGGGACAGGGGGCGAGGCAGCCCCAGCATTTT. Translated: CSARRGQGARQPQHF.

Only a few counts were recorded for this clonotype. J is TRBJ1-5 and V is TRBV7-9; 10 bases align to TRBD1. The CDR3 has 17 amino acids. CDR1 and CDR2 from the germline V gene are SEHNR and FQNEAQ (reference sequence). J lost 4 bases, V lost 3 bases, and 9 bases had no gene match. The CDR3 loop is CASSLTVTGGRNQPQHF. CDR3 DNA: TGTGCCAGCAGCTTGACTGTGACAGGGGGCAGGAATCAGCCCCAGCATTTT.

This clonotype was counted many times. This rearrangement joins TRBV7-2 to TRBJ2-7; D not certain. This CDR3 is 13 amino acids long. Germline V CDR1 and CDR2: SGHTA, FQGNSA. The ends were cut back, 3 bases at V and 4 bases at J, with 10 bases in the middle. The CDR3 bases are TGTGCCAGCAGCTTGTTTTCGGCTTACGAGCAGTACTTC. Amino acid sequence: CASSLFSAYEQYF.

This clonotype turned up a few times. This chain uses TRBV5-1 with TRBJ1-1, with 11 nucleotides matching TRBD1. CDR3 length: 17 residues. Germline-derived CDR1 and CDR2 are SGHRS and YFSETQ. The V segment lost 2 bases and the J segment 5 bases; nucleotides outside the gene matches: 11. CDR3 protein: CASSLGWTGGYETEAFF. CDR3 DNA: TGCGCCAGCAGCTTAGGGTGGACAGGGGGCTATGAAACTGAAGCTTTCTTT.

As for this clonotype: A read error is possible here, since a much larger clone lies one base away. The chain links TRBV15 to TRBJ1-3; D is uncertain. Per the germline V gene, CDR1 is LNHNV and CDR2 is YYDKDF (reference sequence). The CDR3 contains 13 residues. V was cut by 0 bases and J by 1 base, with 1 base left in between. CDR3 DNA sequence: TGTGCCACCAGCAGAGATTCTGGAAACACCATATATTTT. Amino acids: CATSRDSGNTIYF.

This clonotype was recorded at least ten times. The V call is TRBV5-1, the J call TRBJ1-3, with 8 bases fitting TRBD1. J was trimmed by 0 bases and V by 4 bases; bases with no gene match: 6. CDR1 and CDR2 from the germline V gene are SGHRS and YFSETQ. The CDR3 covers 16 residues. This CDR3 is CASSPGQADSGNTIYF. CDR3 DNA sequence: TGCGCCAGCAGCCCGGGACAGGCCGACTCTGGAAACACCATATATTTT. Combining the CDR3 with reference TRBV5-1 and TRBJ1-3 gives the whole variable domain KAGVTQTPRYLIKTRGQQVTLSCSPISGHRSVSWYQQTPGQGLQFLFEYFSETQRNKGNFPGRFSGRQFSNSRSEMNVSTLELGDSALYLCASSPGQADSGNTIYFGEGSWLTVV.

A few counts support this clonotype. DNA for the CDR3: TGTGCCAGCAGCGTAGTTGGGATTCCGGGGGAGACCCAGTACTTC. This encodes CASSVVGIPGETQYF. The chain employs TRBV9 and TRBJ2-5; D possibly corresponds to TRBD2 (5 bases). Per germline, CDR1 SGDLS and CDR2 YYNGEE. The CDR3 consists of 15 residues. V lost 0 bases, J lost 5 bases, and 14 bases lay in between.

V and J are TRBV5-1 and TRBJ2-7, with 7 bases aligning to TRBD2. This CDR3 contains 14 residues. The germline gives CDR1 SGHRS, CDR2 YFSETQ. Losses at the gene ends were 1 base for V and 3 bases for J; bases not matched to a gene: 4. Here the CDR3 DNA reads TGCGCCAGCAGCTTGAGACTAGCAGACTACGAGCAGTACTTC. Amino acid sequence: CASSLRLADYEQYF.

The sample holds many counts of this clonotype. This rearrangement joins TRBV12-3 or TRBV12-4 to TRBJ2-7, with D unresolved. V was trimmed by 5 bases and J by 1 base, leaving 9 bases between them. The CDR3 contains 13 residues. In DNA form, the CDR3 reads TGTGCCAGCAGTCCGATCCGGTCCTACGAGCAGTACTTC. It is translated as CASSPIRSYEQYF.

The chain couples TRBV7-8 to TRBJ2-3; 8 positions agree with TRBD2. The CDR3 spans 17 residues. Germline V CDR1 and CDR2: SGHVS, FQNEAQ. V shed 6 bases and J 1 base; nucleotides not matched to a gene: 12. CDR3 in amino acids: CASRIAPGLVGTDTQYF. As DNA, the CDR3 is TGTGCCAGCAGGATAGCCCCGGGACTAGTGGGCACAGATACGCAGTATTTT.

This chain links TRBV12-3 or TRBV12-4 with TRBJ2-1; D is perhaps TRBD1 (6 bases). Deletions cut 10 bases from V and 3 bases from J, with 13 bases between. The CDR3 has 13 residues. The DNA of the CDR3 is TGTGCCAACGCCGAACAGGGCTACAATGAGCAGTTCTTC. Translation: CANAEQGYNEQFF.

This clonotype has a handful of counts. The chain uses TRBV19 and TRBJ2-7, with 9 nucleotides matching TRBD1. V was clipped by 1 base and J by 6 bases; unmatched bases: 7. The CDR3 has 15 amino acids. Germline assignment: CDR1 LNHDA and CDR2 SQIVND (reference sequence). CDR3 DNA: TGTGCCAGTAGTATAGCCGGGACAGGGAGGAGCGAGCAGTACTTC. Translation: CASSIAGTGRSEQYF. Full variable domain (missing parts from reference TRBV19 and TRBJ2-7): DGGITQSPKYLFRKEGQNVTLSCEQNLNHDAMYWYRQDPGQGLRLIYYSQIVNDFQKGDIAEGYSVSREKKESFPLTVTSAQKNPTAFYLCASSIAGTGRSEQYFGPGTRLTVT.

V usage is TRBV7-8 and J usage is TRBJ2-3, with 9 bases identical to TRBD2. The length of the CDR3 is 17 residues. V shed 2 bases and J 0 bases; nucleotides not matched to a gene: 6. Germline V gives CDR1 SGHVS, CDR2 FQNEAQ. The CDR3 DNA follows: TGTGCCAGCAGCTTACCCGCAGGACTAGCGAGCACAGATACGCAGTATTTT. It translates to CASSLPAGLASTDTQYF.

In this sample, this clonotype turned up a few times. V is TRBV7-9 and J is TRBJ1-1, with no clear D. The germline V gene encodes CDR1 SEHNR and CDR2 FQNEAQ (reference sequence). This CDR3 is built from 14 residues. Trimming took off 6 bases at V and 2 bases at J, with 13 bases between the two ends. CDR3 coding DNA: TGTGCCAGCAGAAAAGTAGCCGGAAACACTGAAGCTTTCTTT. Its translation: CASRKVAGNTEAFF.

V usage is TRBV5-6 and J usage is TRBJ1-2; D might be TRBD1 (6 bases). CDR3 length equals 13 residues. Germline CDR1 SGHDT, CDR2 YYEEEE. The V end lost 7 bases, the J end lost 4 bases, and 14 bases lay between the germline ends. Here the CDR3 reads CASFPQGSYGYTF. CDR3 in DNA: TGTGCCAGCTTTCCCCAGGGGAGCTATGGCTACACCTTC.

The J gene is TRBJ2-3, the V gene TRBV29-1; D gene unclear. The CDR3 spans 15 residues. Looked up from germline, CDR1 is SQVTM and CDR2 is ANQGSEA. V lost 4 bases and J 4 bases, leaving 18 bases between the germline ends. The CDR3 region has the DNA TGCAGCGTTGTTCCAGCAGGAGAGGTTCCAGATACGCAGTATTTT. Amino acids: CSVVPAGEVPDTQYF.

This chain links TRBV12-3 or TRBV12-4 with TRBJ1-5, with unresolved D. V was pared by 3 bases and J by 2 bases, with 14 bases between. CDR3 length: 16 residues. CDR3: CASSFIWELGNQPQHF. CDR3 bases: TGTGCCAGCAGTTTTATCTGGGAATTGGGCAATCAGCCCCAGCATTTT.

The sample holds a few counts of this clonotype. This rearrangement joins TRBV4-1 to TRBJ2-7; 8 nucleotides align to TRBD2. Per the germline V gene, CDR1 is MGHRA and CDR2 is YSYEKL. This CDR3 is built from 18 residues. V shed 4 bases, J shed 5 bases, and the junction held 19 bases outside the gene matches. This chain's CDR3 is CASSPSESSGGAHHEQYF. For the CDR3, the DNA is TGCGCCAGCAGCCCCTCCGAATCGAGCGGGGGAGCCCACCACGAGCAGTACTTC.

The chain employs TRBV5-1 and TRBJ2-1; D may be TRBD1 (6 bases). Germline V CDR1 and CDR2: SGHRS, YFSETQ. The CDR3 length is 16 residues. Trimming took off 3 bases at V and 9 bases at J, with 22 bases between the two ends. In DNA, the CDR3 is TGCGCCAGCAGCTCCCAGGGGAGAAGCACTACAACTGAGCAGTTCTTC. Protein sequence: CASSSQGRSTTTEQFF.

The chain recombines TRBV20-1 with TRBJ2-1; 11 bases agree with TRBD2. CDR1 is DFQATT, CDR2 SNEGSKA, per germline (reference sequence). The CDR3 length is 19 residues. The ends lost 2 bases at V and 4 bases at J; junction bases unmatched: 16. As DNA, the CDR3 is TGCAGTGCTAGATCAATTAGCGGGAGGGCCAATACATCATACAATGAGCAGTTCTTC. Translation: CSARSISGRANTSYNEQFF.

The V call is TRBV20-1, the J call TRBJ2-7; TRBD1 aligns across 10 bases. The V gene's germline CDR1 is DFQATT and CDR2 SNEGSKA (reference sequence). The CDR3 extends over 15 amino acids. Losses at the gene ends were 4 bases for V and 5 bases for J; bases not matched to a gene: 11. CDR3 nucleotides: TGCAGTGCTACTCGGGAGGGACAGGGGTTAAACGAGCAGTACTTC. Encoded protein: CSATREGQGLNEQYF.

This clonotype was seen only a few times. The V and J genes are TRBV25-1 and TRBJ2-7; 8 nucleotides align to TRBD1. CDR3 length: 12 amino acids. The V gene's germline CDR1 is MGHDK and CDR2 SYGVNS. Unmatched junction bases numbered 5, after V lost 10 bases and J lost 3 bases. The CDR3 DNA reads TGTGCCACCCAGGACAGGGTCTACGAGCAGTACTTC. This codes for CATQDRVYEQYF.

CDR3 sequence reads: CASRQGWGTGELFF. The CDR3 nucleotides are TGTGCCAGCAGACAGGGTTGGGGAACCGGGGAGCTGTTTTTT. The gene calls are TRBV13 and TRBJ2-2, with D tentatively TRBD1 (6 bases). The CDR3 extends over 14 amino acids. V lost 6 bases, J lost 5 bases, and 13 bases lay in between. Per germline, CDR1 PRHDT and CDR2 FYEKMQ (reference sequence).

This clonotype turned up a few times. In DNA, the CDR3 is TGTGCCAGCAGCTTGGGGAGTCCTAGTCTTCAGACCCAGTACTTC. This sequence encodes CASSLGSPSLQTQYF. This chain connects TRBV5-6 to TRBJ2-5; D remains unclear. Trimming shortened V by 0 bases and J by 6 bases, and 15 bases separated the two germline ends. The CDR3 has 15 residues. Germline assignment: CDR1 SGHDT and CDR2 YYEEEE.

The sample holds a few counts of this clonotype. This chain connects TRBV5-1 to TRBJ2-7, with 7 bases matching TRBD1. The CDR3 has 14 amino acids. Per germline, CDR1 SGHRS and CDR2 YFSETQ. Trimming took 1 base from V and 7 from J; bases not matched to a gene: 8. DNA of the CDR3: TGCGCCAGCAGCTTGCACAGGGGTGTTGGGGAGCAGTACTTC. Protein sequence: CASSLHRGVGEQYF.